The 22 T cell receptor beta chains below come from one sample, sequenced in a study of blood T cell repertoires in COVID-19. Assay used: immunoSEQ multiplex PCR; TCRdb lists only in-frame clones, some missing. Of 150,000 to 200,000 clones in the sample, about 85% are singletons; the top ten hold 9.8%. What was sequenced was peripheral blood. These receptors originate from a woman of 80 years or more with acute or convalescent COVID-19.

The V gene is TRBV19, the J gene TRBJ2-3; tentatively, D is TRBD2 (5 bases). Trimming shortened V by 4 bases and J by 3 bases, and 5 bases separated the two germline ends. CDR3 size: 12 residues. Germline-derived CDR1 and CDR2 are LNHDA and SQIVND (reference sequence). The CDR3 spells CASSTGTDTQYF. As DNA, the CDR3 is TGTGCCAGTAGTACGGGGACAGATACGCAGTATTTT.

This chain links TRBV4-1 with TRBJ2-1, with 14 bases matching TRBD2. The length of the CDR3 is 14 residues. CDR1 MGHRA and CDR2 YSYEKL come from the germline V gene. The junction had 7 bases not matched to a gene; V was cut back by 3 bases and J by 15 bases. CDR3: CASSHQTSGGAPFF. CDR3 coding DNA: TGCGCCAGCAGCCATCAGACTAGCGGGGGGGCGCCGTTCTTC.

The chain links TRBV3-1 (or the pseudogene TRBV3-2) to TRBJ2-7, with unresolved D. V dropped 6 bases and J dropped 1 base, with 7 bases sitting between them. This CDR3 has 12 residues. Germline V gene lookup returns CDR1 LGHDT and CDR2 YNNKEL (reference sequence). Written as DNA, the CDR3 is TGTGCCAGCAGTCAGGATTCCTACGAGCAGTACTTC. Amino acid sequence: CASSQDSYEQYF.

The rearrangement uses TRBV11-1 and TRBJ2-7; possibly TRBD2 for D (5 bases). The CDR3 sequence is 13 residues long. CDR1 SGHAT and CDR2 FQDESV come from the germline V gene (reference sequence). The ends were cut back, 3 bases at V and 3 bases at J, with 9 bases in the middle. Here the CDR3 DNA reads TGTGCCAGCAGCTTTAACGGACTCTACGAGCAGTACTTC. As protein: CASSFNGLYEQYF.

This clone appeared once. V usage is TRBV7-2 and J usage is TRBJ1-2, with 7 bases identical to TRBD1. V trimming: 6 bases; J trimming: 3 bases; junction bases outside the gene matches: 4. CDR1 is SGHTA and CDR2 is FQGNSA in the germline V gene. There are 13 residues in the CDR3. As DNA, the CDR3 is TGTGCCAGCAGTCCGACAGGGCACTATGGCTACACCTTC. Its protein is CASSPTGHYGYTF.

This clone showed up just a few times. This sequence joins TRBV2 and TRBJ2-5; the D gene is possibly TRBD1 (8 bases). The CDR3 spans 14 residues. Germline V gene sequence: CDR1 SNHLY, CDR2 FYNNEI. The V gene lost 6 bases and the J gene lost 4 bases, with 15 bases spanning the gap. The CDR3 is CASSGGTGRETQYF. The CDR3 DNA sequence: TGTGCCAGCAGCGGGGGGACAGGCAGAGAGACCCAGTACTTC.

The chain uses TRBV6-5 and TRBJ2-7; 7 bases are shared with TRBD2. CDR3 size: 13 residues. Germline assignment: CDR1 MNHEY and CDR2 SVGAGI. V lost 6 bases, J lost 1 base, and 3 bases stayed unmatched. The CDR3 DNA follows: TGTGCCAGCAGGACGGGGGGATCCTACGAGCAGTACTTC. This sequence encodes CASRTGGSYEQYF.

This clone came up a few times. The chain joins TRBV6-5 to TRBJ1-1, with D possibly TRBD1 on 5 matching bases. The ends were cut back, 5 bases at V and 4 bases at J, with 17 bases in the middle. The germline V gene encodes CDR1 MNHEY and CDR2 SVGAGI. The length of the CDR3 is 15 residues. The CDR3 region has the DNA TGTGCCAGCAGTCACACCCGGAGGGGCACCACTGAAGCTTTCTTT. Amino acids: CASSHTRRGTTEAFF.

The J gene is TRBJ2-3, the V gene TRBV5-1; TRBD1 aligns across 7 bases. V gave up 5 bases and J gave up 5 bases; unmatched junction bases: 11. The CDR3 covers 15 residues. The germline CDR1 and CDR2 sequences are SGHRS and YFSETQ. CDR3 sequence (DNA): TGCGCCAGCAGGTGGCAGGGGGTTTCGGGAGATACGCAGTATTTT. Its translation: CASRWQGVSGDTQYF.

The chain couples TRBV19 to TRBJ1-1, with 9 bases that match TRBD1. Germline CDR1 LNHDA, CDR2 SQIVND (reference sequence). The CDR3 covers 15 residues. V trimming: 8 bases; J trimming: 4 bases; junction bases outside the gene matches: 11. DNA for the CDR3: TGTGCCAGTTCAACCCAGGACAGGGGTGTCACTGAAGCTTTCTTT. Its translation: CASSTQDRGVTEAFF.

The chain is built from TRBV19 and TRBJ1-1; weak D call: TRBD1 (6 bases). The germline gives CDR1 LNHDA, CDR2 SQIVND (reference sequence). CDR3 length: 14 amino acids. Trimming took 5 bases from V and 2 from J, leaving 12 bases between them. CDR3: CASSLQGLNTEAFF. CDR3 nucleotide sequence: TGTGCCAGTAGTTTACAGGGCCTTAACACTGAAGCTTTCTTT.

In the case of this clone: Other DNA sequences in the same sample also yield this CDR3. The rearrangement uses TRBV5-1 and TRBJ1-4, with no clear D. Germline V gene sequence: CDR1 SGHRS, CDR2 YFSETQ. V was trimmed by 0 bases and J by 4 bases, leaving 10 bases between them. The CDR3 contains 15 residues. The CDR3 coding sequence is TGCGCCAGCAGCTTGGGTCAGGCCTTTAATGAAAAACTGTTTTTT. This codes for CASSLGQAFNEKLFF. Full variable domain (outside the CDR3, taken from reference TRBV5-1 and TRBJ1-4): KAGVTQTPRYLIKTRGQQVTLSCSPISGHRSVSWYQQTPGQGLQFLFEYFSETQRNKGNFPGRFSGRQFSNSRSEMNVSTLELGDSALYLCASSLGQAFNEKLFFGSGTQLSVL.

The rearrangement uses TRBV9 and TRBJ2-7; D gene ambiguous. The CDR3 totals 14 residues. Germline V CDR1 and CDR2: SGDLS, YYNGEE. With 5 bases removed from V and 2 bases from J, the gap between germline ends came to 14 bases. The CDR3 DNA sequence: TGTGCCAGCAGTCTTAACCCCTCGGCCTACGAGCAGTACTTC. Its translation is CASSLNPSAYEQYF. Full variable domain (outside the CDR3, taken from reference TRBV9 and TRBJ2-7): DSGVTQTPKHLITATGQRVTLRCSPRSGDLSVYWYQQSLDQGLQFLIQYYNGEERAKGNILERFSAQQFPDLHSELNLSSLELGDSALYFCASSLNPSAYEQYFGPGTRLTVT.

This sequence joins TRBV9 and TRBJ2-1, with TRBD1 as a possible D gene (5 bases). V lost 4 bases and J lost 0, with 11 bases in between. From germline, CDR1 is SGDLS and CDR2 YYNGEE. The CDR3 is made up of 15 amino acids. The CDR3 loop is CASSQGQSSYNEQFF. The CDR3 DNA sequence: TGTGCCAGCAGCCAGGGCCAGAGCTCCTACAATGAGCAGTTCTTC. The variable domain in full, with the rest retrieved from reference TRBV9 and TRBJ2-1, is DSGVTQTPKHLITATGQRVTLRCSPRSGDLSVYWYQQSLDQGLQFLIQYYNGEERAKGNILERFSAQQFPDLHSELNLSSLELGDSALYFCASSQGQSSYNEQFFGPGTRLTVL.

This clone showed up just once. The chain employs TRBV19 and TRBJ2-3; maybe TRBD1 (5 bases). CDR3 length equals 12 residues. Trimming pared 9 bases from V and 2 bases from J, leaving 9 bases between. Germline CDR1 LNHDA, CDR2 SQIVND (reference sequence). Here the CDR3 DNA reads TGTGCCAGCCAGGGTTCCACAGATACGCAGTATTTT. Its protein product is CASQGSTDTQYF.

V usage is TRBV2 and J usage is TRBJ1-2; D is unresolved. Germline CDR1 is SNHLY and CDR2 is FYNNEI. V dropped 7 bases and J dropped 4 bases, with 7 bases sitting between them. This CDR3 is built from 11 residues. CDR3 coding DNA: TGTGCCAGCACAGAATCCTATGGCTACACCTTC. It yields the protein CASTESYGYTF.

The CDR3 sequence: CASSLGASSYEQYF. As DNA, the CDR3 is TGTGCCAGCAGCTTAGGGGCAAGCTCCTACGAGCAGTACTTC. The rearrangement uses TRBV7-2 and TRBJ2-7; D unclear. The V gene lost 1 base and the J gene lost 0 bases, with 7 bases spanning the gap. Looked up from germline, CDR1 is SGHTA and CDR2 is FQGNSA. The CDR3 is 14 residues long.

The CDR3 region has the DNA TGTGCCAGCAGTACCCAGGTGAACACTGAAGCTTTCTTT. It codes for CASSTQVNTEAFF. The chain carries TRBV11-3 and TRBJ1-1; D ambiguous. This CDR3 is built from 13 residues. Between the trimmed V and J ends, which lost 6 bases and 0 bases, there was a span of 8 bases. CDR1 and CDR2 (germline): SGHNT, YENEEA.

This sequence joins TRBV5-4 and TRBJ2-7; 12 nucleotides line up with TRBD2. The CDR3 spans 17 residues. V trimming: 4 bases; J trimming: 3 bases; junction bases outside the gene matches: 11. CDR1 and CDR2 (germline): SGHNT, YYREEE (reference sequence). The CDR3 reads CASSDPGLAGLFYEQYF. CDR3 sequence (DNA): TGTGCCAGCAGCGATCCGGGACTAGCGGGTCTTTTCTACGAGCAGTACTTC.

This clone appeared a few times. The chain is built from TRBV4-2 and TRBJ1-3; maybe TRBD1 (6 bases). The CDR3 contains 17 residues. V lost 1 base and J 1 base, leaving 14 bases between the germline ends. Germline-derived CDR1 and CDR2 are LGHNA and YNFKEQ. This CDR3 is CASSQAYRARSGNTIYF. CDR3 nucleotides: TGTGCCAGCAGCCAAGCATACAGGGCCCGGTCTGGAAACACCATATATTTT.

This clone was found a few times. CDR3 loop: CASGQGGSPLHF. The DNA of the CDR3 is TGTGCCAGCGGACAGGGGGGGTCACCCCTCCACTTT. The V gene is TRBV6-5, the J gene TRBJ1-6; TRBD1 agrees at 10 bases. The CDR3 loop spans 12 amino acids. The germline V gene encodes CDR1 MNHEY and CDR2 SVGAGI. With 8 bases clipped from V and 10 bases from J, the junction kept 2 bases outside the gene matches.

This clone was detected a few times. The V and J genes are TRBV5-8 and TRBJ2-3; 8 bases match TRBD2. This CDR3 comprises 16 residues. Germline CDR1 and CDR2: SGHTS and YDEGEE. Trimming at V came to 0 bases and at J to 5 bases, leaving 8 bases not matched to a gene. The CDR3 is CASSLGASGRGDTQYF. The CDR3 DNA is TGTGCCAGCAGCTTGGGAGCCAGCGGGAGAGGAGATACGCAGTATTTT.